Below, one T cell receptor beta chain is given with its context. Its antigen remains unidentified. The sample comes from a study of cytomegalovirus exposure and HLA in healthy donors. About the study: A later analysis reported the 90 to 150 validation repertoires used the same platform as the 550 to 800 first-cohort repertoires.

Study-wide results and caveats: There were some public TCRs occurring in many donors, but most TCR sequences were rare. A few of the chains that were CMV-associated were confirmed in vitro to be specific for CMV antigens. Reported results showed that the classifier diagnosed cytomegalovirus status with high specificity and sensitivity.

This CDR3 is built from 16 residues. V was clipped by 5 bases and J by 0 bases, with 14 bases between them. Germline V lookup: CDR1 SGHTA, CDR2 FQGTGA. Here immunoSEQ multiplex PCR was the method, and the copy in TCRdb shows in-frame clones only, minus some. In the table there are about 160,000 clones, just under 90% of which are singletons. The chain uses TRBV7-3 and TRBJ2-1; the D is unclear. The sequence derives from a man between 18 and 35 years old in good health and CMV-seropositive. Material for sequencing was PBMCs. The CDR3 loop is CASSPAGPGSYNEQFF. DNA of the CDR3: TGTGCCAGCAGCCCCGCTGGTCCCGGCTCCTACAATGAGCAGTTCTTC.